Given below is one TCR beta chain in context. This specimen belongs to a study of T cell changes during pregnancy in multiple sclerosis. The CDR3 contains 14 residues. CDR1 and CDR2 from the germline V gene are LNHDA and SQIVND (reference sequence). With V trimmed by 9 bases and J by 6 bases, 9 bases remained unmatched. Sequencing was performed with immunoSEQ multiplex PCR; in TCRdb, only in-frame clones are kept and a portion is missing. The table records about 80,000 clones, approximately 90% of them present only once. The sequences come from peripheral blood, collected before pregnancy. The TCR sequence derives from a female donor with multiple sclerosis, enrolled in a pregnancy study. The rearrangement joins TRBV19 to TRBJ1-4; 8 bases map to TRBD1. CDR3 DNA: TGTGCCAGCACATCGACAGGGGTCGATGAAAAACTGTTTTTT. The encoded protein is CASTSTGVDEKLFF.